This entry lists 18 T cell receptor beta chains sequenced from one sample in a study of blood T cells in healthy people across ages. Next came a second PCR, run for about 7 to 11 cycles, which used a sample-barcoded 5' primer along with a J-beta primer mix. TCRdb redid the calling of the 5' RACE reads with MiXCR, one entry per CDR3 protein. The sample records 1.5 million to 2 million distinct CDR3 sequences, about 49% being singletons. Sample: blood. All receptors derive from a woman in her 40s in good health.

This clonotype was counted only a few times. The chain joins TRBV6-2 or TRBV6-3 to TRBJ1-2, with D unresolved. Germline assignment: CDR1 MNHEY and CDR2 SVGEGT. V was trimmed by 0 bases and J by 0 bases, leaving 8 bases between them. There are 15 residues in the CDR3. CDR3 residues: CASSYSYSSNYGYTF. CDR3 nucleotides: TGTGCCAGCAGTTACTCATACAGCTCTAACTATGGCTACACCTTC.

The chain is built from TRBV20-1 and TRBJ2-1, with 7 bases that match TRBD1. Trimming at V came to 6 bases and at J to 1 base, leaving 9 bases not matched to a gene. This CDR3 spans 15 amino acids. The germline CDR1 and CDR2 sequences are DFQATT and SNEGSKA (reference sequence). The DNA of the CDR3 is TGCAGTGCCTCACAGGGGAACGGGTCCTACAATGAGCAGTTCTTC. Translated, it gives CSASQGNGSYNEQFF.

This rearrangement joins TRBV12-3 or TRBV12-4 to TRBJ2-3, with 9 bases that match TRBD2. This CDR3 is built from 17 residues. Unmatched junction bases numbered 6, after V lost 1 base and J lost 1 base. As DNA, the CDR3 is TGTGCCAGCAGTTTAGGGCGGGGGGGCTATGGCACAGATACGCAGTATTTT. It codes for CASSLGRGGYGTDTQYF.

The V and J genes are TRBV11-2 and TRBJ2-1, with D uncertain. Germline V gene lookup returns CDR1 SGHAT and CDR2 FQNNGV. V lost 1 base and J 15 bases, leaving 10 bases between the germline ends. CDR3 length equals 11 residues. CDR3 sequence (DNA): TGTGCCAGCAGCTTAGCCATCATACGGTTCTTC. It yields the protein CASSLAIIRFF.

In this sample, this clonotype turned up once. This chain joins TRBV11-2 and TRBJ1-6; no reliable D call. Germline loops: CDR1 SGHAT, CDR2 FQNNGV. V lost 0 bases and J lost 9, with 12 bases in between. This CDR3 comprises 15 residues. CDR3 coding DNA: TGTGCCAGCAGCTTAGATTGGGGTGACGGTTCACCCCTCCACTTT. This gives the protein CASSLDWGDGSPLHF.

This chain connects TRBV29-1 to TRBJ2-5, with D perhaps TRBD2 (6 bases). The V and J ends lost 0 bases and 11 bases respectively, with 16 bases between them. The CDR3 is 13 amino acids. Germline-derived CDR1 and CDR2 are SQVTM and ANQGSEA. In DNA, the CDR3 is TGCAGCGTTGAAGATCGGGGGTACAATGAGCAGTACTTC. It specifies CSVEDRGYNEQYF.

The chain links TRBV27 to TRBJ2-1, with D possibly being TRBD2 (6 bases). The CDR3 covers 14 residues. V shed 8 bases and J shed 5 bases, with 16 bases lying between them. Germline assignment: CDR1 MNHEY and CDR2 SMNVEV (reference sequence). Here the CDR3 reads CASLKWRGDNEQFF. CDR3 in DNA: TGTGCCAGCCTAAAATGGCGCGGGGACAATGAGCAGTTCTTC.

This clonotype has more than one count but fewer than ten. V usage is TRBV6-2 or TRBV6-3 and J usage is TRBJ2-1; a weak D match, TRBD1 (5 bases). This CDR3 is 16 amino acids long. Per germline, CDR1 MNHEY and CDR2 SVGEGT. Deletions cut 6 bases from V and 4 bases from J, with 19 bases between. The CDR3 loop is CASRKTPPGLYNEQFF. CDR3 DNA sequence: TGTGCCAGCAGGAAAACCCCTCCAGGGTTATACAATGAGCAGTTCTTC.

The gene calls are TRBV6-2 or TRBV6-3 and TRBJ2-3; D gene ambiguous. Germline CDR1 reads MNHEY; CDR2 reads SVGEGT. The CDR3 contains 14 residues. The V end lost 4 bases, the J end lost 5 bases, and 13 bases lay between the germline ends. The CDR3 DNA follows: TGTGCCAGCAGTTTCCTAGGGTTCGGAGATACGCAGTATTTT. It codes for CASSFLGFGDTQYF.

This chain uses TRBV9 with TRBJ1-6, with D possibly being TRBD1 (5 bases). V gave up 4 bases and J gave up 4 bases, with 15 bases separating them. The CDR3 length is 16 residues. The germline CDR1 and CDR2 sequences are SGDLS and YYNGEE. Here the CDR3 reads CASSPRSGSYNSPLHF. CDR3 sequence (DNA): TGTGCCAGCAGCCCCCGGTCAGGGTCTTATAATTCACCCCTCCACTTT.

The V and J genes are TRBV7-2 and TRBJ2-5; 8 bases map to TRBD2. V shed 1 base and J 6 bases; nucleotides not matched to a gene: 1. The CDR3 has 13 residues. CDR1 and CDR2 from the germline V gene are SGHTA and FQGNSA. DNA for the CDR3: TGTGCCAGCAGCTTAGGGACTAGCCAGACCCAGTACTTC. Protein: CASSLGTSQTQYF.

DNA of the CDR3: TGCAGTGCTAGAGATGAGGAGGGACAGATTTATTACAATGAGCAGTTCTTC. This sequence encodes CSARDEEGQIYYNEQFF. The chain employs TRBV20-1 and TRBJ2-1; TRBD1 is a possible D gene (7 bases). The V and J ends lost 0 bases and 4 bases respectively, with 19 bases between them. The CDR3 is 17 amino acids. Germline-derived CDR1 and CDR2 are DFQATT and SNEGSKA (reference sequence).

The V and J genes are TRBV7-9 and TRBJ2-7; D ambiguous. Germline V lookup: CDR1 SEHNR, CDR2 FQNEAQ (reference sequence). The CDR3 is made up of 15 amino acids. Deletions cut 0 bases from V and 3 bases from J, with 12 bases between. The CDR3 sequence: CASSLAPDVRYEQYF. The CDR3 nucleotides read TGTGCCAGCAGCTTAGCGCCGGATGTCCGCTACGAGCAGTACTTC.

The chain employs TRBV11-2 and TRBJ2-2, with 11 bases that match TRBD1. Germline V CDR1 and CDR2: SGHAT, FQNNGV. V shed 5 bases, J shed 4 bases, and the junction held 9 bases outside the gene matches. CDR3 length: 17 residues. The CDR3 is CASSHYPGQGGTGELFF. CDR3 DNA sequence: TGTGCCAGCAGCCATTATCCGGGACAGGGGGGCACCGGGGAGCTGTTTTTT.

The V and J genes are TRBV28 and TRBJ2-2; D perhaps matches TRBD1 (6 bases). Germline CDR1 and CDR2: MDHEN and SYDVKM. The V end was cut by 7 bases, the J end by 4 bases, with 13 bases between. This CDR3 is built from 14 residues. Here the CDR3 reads CASTSRQVTGELFF. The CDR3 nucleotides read TGTGCCAGCACCAGCCGACAGGTCACCGGGGAGCTGTTTTTT.

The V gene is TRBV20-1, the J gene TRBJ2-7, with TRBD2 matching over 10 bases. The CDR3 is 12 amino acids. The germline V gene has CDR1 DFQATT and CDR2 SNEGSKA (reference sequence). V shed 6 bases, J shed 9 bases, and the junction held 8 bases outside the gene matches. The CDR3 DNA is TGCAGTGCGGCAGCGGGGGGGCAGTTGCAGTACTTC. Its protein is CSAAAGGQLQYF.

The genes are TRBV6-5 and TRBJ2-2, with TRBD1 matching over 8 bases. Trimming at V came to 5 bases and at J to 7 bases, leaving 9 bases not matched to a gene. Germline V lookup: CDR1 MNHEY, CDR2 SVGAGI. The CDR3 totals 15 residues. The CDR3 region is CASSTDRGGVGELFF. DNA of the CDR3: TGTGCCAGCAGTACCGACAGGGGTGGCGTCGGGGAGCTGTTTTTT.

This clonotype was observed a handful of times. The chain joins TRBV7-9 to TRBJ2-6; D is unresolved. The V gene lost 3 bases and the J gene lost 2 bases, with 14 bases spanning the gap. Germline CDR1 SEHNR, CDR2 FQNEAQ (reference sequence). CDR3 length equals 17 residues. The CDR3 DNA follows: TGTGCCAGCAGCTTCCAGGAAAGGAAGACTGGGGCCAACGTCCTGACTTTC. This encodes CASSFQERKTGANVLTF.